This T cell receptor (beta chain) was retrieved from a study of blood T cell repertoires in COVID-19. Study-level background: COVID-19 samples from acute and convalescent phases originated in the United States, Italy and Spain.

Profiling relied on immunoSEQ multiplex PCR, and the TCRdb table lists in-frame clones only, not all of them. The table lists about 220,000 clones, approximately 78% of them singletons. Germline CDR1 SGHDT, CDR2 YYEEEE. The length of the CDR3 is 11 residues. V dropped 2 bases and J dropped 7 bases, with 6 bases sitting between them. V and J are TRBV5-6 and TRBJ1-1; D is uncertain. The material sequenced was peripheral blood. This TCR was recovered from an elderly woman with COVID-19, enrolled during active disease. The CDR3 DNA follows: TGTGCCAGCAGCTTTCGGGGTGAAGCTTTCTTT. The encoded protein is CASSFRGEAFF.